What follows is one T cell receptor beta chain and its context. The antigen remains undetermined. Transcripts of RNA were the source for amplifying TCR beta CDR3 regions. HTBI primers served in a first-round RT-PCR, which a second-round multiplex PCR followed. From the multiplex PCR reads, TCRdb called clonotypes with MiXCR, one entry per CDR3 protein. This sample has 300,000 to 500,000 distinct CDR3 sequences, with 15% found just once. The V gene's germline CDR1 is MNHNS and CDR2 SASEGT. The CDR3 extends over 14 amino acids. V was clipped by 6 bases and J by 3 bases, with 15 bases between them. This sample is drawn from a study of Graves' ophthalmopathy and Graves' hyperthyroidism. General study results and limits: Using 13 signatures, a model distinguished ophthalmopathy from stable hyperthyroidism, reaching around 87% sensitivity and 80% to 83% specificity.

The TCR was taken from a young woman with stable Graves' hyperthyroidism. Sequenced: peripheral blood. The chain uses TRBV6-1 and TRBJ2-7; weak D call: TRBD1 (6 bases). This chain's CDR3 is CASSQQGRNYEQYF. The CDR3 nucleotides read TGTGCCAGCAGCCAACAGGGACGGAACTACGAGCAGTACTTC.